This TCR beta chain emerged from a study of CD8+ T cells in alopecia areata (dated by TCRdb to the late 2010s). Study-wide context: Skin from C3H/HeJ donors aged roughly 6-13 months with spontaneous alopecia was grafted onto female C3H/HeJ recipients aged roughly 6-10 weeks. To study T cell clonal expansion in alopecia areata, the researchers applied high-throughput TCRbeta sequencing to both the C3H/HeJ mouse model and human patients. Human TCRbeta sequencing covered scalp tissue and sorted CD4+ and CD8+ peripheral blood T cells from patchy and totalis/universalis alopecia areata patients and healthy controls. Scalp clonality was compared among normal scalp (n=4), patchy alopecia areata scalp (n=8), and alopecia totalis/universalis scalp (n=8). RNA came from the PAXgene miRNA kit for fixed scalp, the miRNeasy kit for PBMCs, and the RNeasy kit for mouse skin. TCRbeta CDR3 regions were amplified by immunoSEQ multiplex PCR with 35 Vbeta forward and 13 Jbeta reverse primers.

In its sample, this clone was seen many times. No antigen is known for it. Throughout, gene names and germline sequences are given for the mouse. The read falls 4 residues short of the CDR3 end, and the missing part is taken from the germline J gene. The research as a whole found: Higher clonality and more expanded CD8+ clones were observed in lesional scalp than in normal scalp, particularly in alopecia totalis/universalis, a finding suggestive of antigenic drive. TCR sequences shared between patients were less clear than in mice, possibly partly because of HLA diversity in the patient population. Scalp TCR repertoire analysis is complicated because resident alphabeta T cells in normal human skin are also sequenced, whereas mouse skin is dominated by gammadelta T cells.

The germline V gene (reference sequence) yields NSQYPW for CDR1 and LRSPGD for CDR2. Taken from cysteine to phenylalanine, the CDR3 has 14 residues. Of the CDR3's DNA, 30 bases were read; they are in frame from base 1. Here V drops 1 base and J drops 4 bases, and the junction holds 1 base not matched to any gene. Cells from pooled mouse cutaneous lymph nodes were stained for CD4, CD8alpha, NKG2D, NKG2ACE and other markers and then sorted on a BD Influx. The library came from the immunoSEQ multiplex PCR assay. RNA was extracted from all samples and reverse transcribed into cDNA, which served as template for TCR sequencing. SuperScript III was used for first-strand cDNA synthesis, primed with a 2:1 mix of oligo-dT and random hexamers. Amplification bias was assessed with a synthetic immune receptor repertoire, and residual bias was removed computationally. Libraries were sequenced on Illumina HiSeq with 60 bp reads covering the CDR3, read from J toward V. The published analysis was carried out like this. After raw reads were preprocessed to remove errors, the CDR3 was defined following IMGT conventions as running from the conserved cysteine to phenylalanine. To get clonality, Shannon entropy was normalized by log2 of the number of productive unique TCRs and the result was subtracted from 1. CD4 or CD8 identity of scalp clones was inferred by cross-referencing scalp TCRbeta sequences with sorted blood CD4 and CD8 repertoires. Held by TCRdb, this immuneACCESS table contains in-frame sequences only and omits some clones. Under half of the omission traces to an unresolved V gene where checked; the cause of the rest is unknown. Clone size and V and J calls were adopted from that table, with D and trimming inferred from the DNA. For this sample, roughly 260,000 clones appear and none is a singleton. The biggest ten clones account for 1.2% of the sample.

The TCR originated in a C3H/HeJ mouse with alopecia areata. The MHC haplotype found in this strain is H2-k. Sequencing used CD4+ T cells sorted from a lymph node. The V and J genes are TRBV1 and TRBJ2-1, with 7 bases in between that match TRBD1. The CDR3 corresponds to CTCSAGDRYAEQFF. The covered CDR3 bases are TGCACCTGCAGTGCAGGGGACAGATATGCT.